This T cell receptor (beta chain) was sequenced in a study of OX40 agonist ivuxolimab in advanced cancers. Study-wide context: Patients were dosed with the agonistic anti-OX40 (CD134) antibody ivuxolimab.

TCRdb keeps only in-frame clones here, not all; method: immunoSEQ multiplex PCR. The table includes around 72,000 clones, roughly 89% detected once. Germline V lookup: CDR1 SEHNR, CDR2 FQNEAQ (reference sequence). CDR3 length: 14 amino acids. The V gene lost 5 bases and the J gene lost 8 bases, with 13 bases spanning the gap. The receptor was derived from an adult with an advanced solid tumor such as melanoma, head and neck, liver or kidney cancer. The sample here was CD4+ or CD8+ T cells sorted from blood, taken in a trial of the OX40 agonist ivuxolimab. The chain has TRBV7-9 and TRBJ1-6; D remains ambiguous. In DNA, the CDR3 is TGTGCCAGCAGCGATAGGTGGGGATATTCACCCCTCCACTTT. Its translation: CASSDRWGYSPLHF.